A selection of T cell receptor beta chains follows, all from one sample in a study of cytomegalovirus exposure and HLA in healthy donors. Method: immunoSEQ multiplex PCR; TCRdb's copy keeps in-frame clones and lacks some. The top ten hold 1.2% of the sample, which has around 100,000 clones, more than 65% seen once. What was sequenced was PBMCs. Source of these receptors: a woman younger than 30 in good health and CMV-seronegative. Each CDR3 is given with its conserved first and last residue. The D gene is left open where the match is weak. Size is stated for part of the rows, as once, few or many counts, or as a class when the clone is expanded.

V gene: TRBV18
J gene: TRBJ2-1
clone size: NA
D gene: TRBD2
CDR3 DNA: TGTGCCAGCTCACCCAGCGGGGACGCGTCGTGGGAGCAGTTCTTC
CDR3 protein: CASSPSGDASWEQFF

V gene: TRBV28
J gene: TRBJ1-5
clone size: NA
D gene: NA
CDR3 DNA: TGTGCCAGCAGTTTCCGCAGGGCCGAACTCACTCTAAATCAGCCCCAGCATTTT
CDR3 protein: CASSFRRAELTLNQPQHF

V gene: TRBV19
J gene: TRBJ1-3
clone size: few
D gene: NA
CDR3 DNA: TGTGCCAGCCATATGGTGGAGGGTGTACGAAACACCATATATTTT
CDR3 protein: CASHMVEGVRNTIYF

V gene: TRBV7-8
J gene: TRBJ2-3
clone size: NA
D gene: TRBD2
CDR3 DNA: TGTGCCAGCAGCTCCTATAGACTAGCGGGGGGGCGCGGTACGCAGTATTTT
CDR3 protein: CASSSYRLAGGRGTQYF

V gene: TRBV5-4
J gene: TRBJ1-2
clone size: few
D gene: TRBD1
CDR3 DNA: TGTGCCAGCAGCTTCGGGGACAGGGTGGATGGCTACACCTTC
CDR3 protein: CASSFGDRVDGYTF

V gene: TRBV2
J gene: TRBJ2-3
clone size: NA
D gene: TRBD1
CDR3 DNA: TGTGCCAGCGGAACAGGGGATTGGAGCACAGATACGCAGTATTTT
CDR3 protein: CASGTGDWSTDTQYF

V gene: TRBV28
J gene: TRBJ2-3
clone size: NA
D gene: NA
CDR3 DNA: TGTGCCAGCGGGCGCGATACGCAGTATTTT
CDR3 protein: CASGRDTQYF

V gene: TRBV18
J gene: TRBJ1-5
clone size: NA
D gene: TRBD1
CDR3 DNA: TGTGCCAGCTCACCTCGGACAGGAGGCAATCAGCCCCAGCATTTT
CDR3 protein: CASSPRTGGNQPQHF

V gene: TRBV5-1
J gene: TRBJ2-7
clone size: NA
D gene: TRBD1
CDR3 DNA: TGCGCCAGCAGCTGGGACAGAGATGTCTACGAGCAGTACTTC
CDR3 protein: CASSWDRDVYEQYF

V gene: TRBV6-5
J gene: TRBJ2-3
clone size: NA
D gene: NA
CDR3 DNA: TGTGCCAGCAGTTACGACAGAACCACAGATACGCAGTATTTT
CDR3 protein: CASSYDRTTDTQYF

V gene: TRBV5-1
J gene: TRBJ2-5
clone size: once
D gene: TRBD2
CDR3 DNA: TGCGCCAGCAGCTGGGGACTAGCGGGACTCCAAGAGACCCAGTACTTC
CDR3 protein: CASSWGLAGLQETQYF

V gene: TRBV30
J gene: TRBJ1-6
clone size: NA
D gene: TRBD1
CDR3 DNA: TGTGCCTGGAGCCTGACAGGGTCTAATTCACCCCTCCACTTT
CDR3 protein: CAWSLTGSNSPLHF

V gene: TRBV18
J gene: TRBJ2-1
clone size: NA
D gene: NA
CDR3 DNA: TGTGCCAGCTCACCCGGAGGGGATGAGCAGTTCTTC
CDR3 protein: CASSPGGDEQFF

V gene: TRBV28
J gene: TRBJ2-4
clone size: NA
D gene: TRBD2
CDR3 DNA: TGTGCCAGCAGTTTATCCGGCCTAGCGGAGGGACTAGCCAAAAACATTCAGTACTTC
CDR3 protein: CASSLSGLAEGLAKNIQYF

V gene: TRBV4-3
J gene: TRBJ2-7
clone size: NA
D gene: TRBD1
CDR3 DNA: TGCGCCAGCAGCCAGGCGACAGGGGCACCCTACGAGCAGTACTTC
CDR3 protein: CASSQATGAPYEQYF

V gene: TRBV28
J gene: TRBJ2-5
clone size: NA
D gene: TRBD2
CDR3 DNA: TGTGCCAGCAGTTTCATTAGCGGGTCCGGGGCAGAGACCCAGTACTTC
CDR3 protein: CASSFISGSGAETQYF

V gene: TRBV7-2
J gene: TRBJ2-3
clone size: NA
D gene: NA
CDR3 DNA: TGTGCCAGCAGTTCTACAGATACGCAGTATTTT
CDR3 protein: CASSSTDTQYF

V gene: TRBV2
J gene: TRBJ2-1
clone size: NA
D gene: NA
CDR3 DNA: TGTGCCAGCAGGTCCAGGGGATCCTACAATGAGCAGTTCTTC
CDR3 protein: CASRSRGSYNEQFF

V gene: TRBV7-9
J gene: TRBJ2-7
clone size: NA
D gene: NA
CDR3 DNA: TGTGCCAGCAGCTCCGACTACGAGCAGTACTTC
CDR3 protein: CASSSDYEQYF

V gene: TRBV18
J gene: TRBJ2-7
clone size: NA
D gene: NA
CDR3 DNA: TGTGCCAGCTCGTCCAATTCCTACGAGCAGTACTTC
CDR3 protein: CASSSNSYEQYF

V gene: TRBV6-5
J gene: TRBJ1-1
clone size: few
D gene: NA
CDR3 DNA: TGTGCCAGCAGTTACTCGACGCCAGCGGGTACTGAAGCTTTCTTT
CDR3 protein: CASSYSTPAGTEAFF

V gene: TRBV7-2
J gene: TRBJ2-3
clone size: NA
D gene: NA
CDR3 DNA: TGTGCCAGCAGCTTATCCGAGGGACTCCTGCTAGCTACGCAGTATTTT
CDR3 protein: CASSLSEGLLLATQYF

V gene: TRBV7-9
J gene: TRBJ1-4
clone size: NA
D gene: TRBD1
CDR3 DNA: TGTGCCAGCAGCTTATCAGGGGGCGTAAAAAAACTGTTTTTT
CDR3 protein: CASSLSGGVKKLFF

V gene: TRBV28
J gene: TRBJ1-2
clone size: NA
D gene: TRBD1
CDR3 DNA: TGTGCCAGCAGTTTGACAGGGGGATATGGCTACACCTTC
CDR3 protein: CASSLTGGYGYTF

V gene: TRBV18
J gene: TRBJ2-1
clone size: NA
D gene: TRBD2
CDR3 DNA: TGTGCCAGCTCACTGAGGACTAGCGGGGGCAGCTCCTACAATGAGCAGTTCTTC
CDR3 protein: CASSLRTSGGSSYNEQFF

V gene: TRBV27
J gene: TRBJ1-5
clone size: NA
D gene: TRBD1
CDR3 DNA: TGTGCCATCCAAGACAGGGCCAGGGTCCCTAGCAATCAGCCCCAGCATTTT
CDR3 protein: CAIQDRARVPSNQPQHF

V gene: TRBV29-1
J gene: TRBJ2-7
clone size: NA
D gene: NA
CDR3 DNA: TGCAGCGTCCGATGGACGGGGAACTACGAGCAGTACTTC
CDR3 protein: CSVRWTGNYEQYF

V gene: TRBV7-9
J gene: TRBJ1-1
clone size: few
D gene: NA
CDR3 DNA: TGTGCCAGCAGCGGGCGGGGCCTGAACACTGAAGCTTTCTTT
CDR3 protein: CASSGRGLNTEAFF

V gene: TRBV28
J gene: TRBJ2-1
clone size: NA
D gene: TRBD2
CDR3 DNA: TGTGCCAGCAGTTTAGATCAGCCAAGCGGGGACCACAATGAGCAGTTCTTC
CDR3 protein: CASSLDQPSGDHNEQFF

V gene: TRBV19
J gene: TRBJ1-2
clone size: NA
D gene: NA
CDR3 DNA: TGTGCCAGTTGGACCCGCAGGGCTAACTATGGCTACACCTTC
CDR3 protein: CASWTRRANYGYTF

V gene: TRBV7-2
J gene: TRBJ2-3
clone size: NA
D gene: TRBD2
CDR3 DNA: TGTGCCAGCACCCTGTCTAGCGGCACGGAGACCACAGATACGCAGTATTTT
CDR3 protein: CASTLSSGTETTDTQYF

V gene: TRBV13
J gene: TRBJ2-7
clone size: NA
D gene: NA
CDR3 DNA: TGTGCCAGCAGCCCATTAGGGGGAGATCGGCAGTACTTC
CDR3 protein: CASSPLGGDRQYF

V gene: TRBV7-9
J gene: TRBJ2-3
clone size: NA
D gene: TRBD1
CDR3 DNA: TGTGCCAGCAGACCGACAGGGGGCACAGATACGCAGTATTTT
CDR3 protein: CASRPTGGTDTQYF

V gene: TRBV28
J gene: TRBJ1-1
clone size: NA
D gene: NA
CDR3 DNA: TGTGCCAGCAGTTTATGGACCGACTGGGACACTGAAGCTTTCTTT
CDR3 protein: CASSLWTDWDTEAFF

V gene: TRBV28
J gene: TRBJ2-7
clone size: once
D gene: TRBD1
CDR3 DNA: TGTGCCAGCAGCGGGACAGGGGCCTACGAGCAGTACTTC
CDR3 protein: CASSGTGAYEQYF